The 20 T cell receptor beta chains given below trace back to one sample, sequenced in a study of blood T cells in healthy people across ages. Next came a second PCR, run for about 7 to 12 cycles, which used a sample-barcoded 5' primer along with a J-beta primer mix. TCRdb re-called the 5' RACE reads through MiXCR, storing one row per CDR3 protein. The sample holds 600,000 to 650,000 distinct CDR3 sequences, under 70% seen once. Sequenced input: blood. Receptor source: a man in his sixties in good health.

In its sample, this clonotype was seen a few times. The J gene is TRBJ2-4, the V gene TRBV29-1; TRBD1 agrees at 12 bases. Germline V lookup: CDR1 SQVTM, CDR2 ANQGSEA. The CDR3 runs 13 residues. V shed 2 bases and J 13 bases; nucleotides not matched to a gene: 6. CDR3 loop: CSVESGTGGLQYF. In DNA, the CDR3 is TGCAGCGTTGAATCGGGGACAGGGGGCCTGCAGTACTTC. The whole variable domain, filled in from reference TRBV29-1 and TRBJ2-4, reads SAVISQKPSRDICQRGTSLTIQCQVDSQVTMMFWYRQQPGQSLTLIATANQGSEATYESGFVIDKFPISRPNLTFSTLTVSNMSPEDSSIYLCSVESGTGGLQYFGAGTRLSVL.

The chain links TRBV12-3 or TRBV12-4 to TRBJ1-2; no definite D call. The length of the CDR3 is 14 residues. With 0 bases removed from V and 8 bases from J, the gap between germline ends came to 13 bases. CDR3 loop: CASSLALMGEGYTF. The CDR3 DNA follows: TGTGCCAGCAGTTTAGCGCTGATGGGCGAGGGCTACACCTTC.

The chain uses TRBV28 and TRBJ2-3; D is perhaps TRBD1 or TRBD2 (5 bases each). Germline assignment: CDR1 MDHEN and CDR2 SYDVKM. Trimming shortened V by 5 bases and J by 5 bases, and 14 bases separated the two germline ends. The CDR3 length is 14 residues. CDR3 sequence: CASSPTGLGDTQYF. Written as DNA, the CDR3 is TGTGCCAGCAGTCCGACGGGGCTTGGAGATACGCAGTATTTT.

There are a few counts of this clonotype. The rearrangement uses TRBV6-5 and TRBJ2-7; 8 nucleotides align to TRBD1. Germline V gene sequence: CDR1 MNHEY, CDR2 SVGAGI. The junction had 9 bases not matched to a gene; V was cut back by 2 bases and J by 0 bases. The CDR3 is 17 residues long. CDR3 nucleotide sequence: TGTGCCAGCAGTTACACGGTGACAGGGGTGGGCTCCTACGAGCAGTACTTC. Its protein is CASSYTVTGVGSYEQYF.

This clonotype was observed a handful of times. This chain connects TRBV2 to TRBJ2-1; 13 bases align to TRBD2. Germline loops: CDR1 SNHLY, CDR2 FYNNEI. V lost 4 bases to trimming and J lost 13 bases; unmatched junction nucleotides: 7. This CDR3 contains 14 residues. For the CDR3, the DNA is TGTGCCAGCAGTGTGAGACTAGCGGGGGGATTACAGTTCTTC. Protein product: CASSVRLAGGLQFF.

The sample holds a few counts of this clonotype. The chain joins TRBV5-1 to TRBJ2-5, with D possibly TRBD2 on 5 matching bases. Per the germline V gene, CDR1 is SGHRS and CDR2 is YFSETQ. The CDR3 is made up of 13 amino acids. V was cut by 4 bases and J by 3 bases, with 10 bases left in between. The DNA of the CDR3 is TGCGCCAGCAGCCCTAGCCTCGAAGAGACCCAGTACTTC. It encodes CASSPSLEETQYF.

V is TRBV2 and J is TRBJ2-5; D not certain. The CDR3 covers 14 residues. V lost 4 bases and J 2 bases, leaving 11 bases between the germline ends. Per germline, CDR1 SNHLY and CDR2 FYNNEI. CDR3 loop: CASSVIAQQETQYF. CDR3 bases: TGTGCCAGCAGTGTAATTGCGCAGCAAGAGACCCAGTACTTC.

This chain uses TRBV7-6 with TRBJ1-1; possible D gene TRBD1, 6 bases. Trimming took 3 bases from V and 1 from J, leaving 9 bases between them. Germline CDR1 is SGHVS and CDR2 is FNYEAQ. The length of the CDR3 is 14 residues. The CDR3 nucleotides are TGTGCCAGCAGCTTGACAGGTTCGAACACTGAAGCTTTCTTT. Protein sequence: CASSLTGSNTEAFF.

This clonotype was found a few times. This rearrangement joins TRBV5-4 to TRBJ2-1, with TRBD2 matching 7 bases. The germline V gene has CDR1 SGHNT and CDR2 YYREEE (reference sequence). The CDR3 is made up of 16 amino acids. Unmatched junction bases numbered 11, after V lost 4 bases and J lost 4 bases. CDR3 in amino acids: CASSPSELGGYNEQFF. The CDR3, as DNA: TGTGCCAGCAGCCCCTCTGAGTTGGGGGGGTACAATGAGCAGTTCTTC. Full variable domain (missing parts from reference TRBV5-4 and TRBJ2-1): ETGVTQSPTHLIKTRGQQVTLRCSSQSGHNTVSWYQQALGQGPQFIFQYYREEENGRGNFPPRFSGLQFPNYSSELNVNALELDDSALYLCASSPSELGGYNEQFFGPGTRLTVL.

This chain uses TRBV6-2 or TRBV6-3 with TRBJ2-1; D is perhaps TRBD1 or TRBD2 (6 bases each). CDR1 is MNHEY and CDR2 is SVGEGT in the germline V gene. The CDR3 consists of 15 residues. V was shortened by 6 bases and J by 8 bases, with 20 bases between the two germline ends. The CDR3 DNA reads as TGTGCCAGCAGATCGGGGGCCCCCGGTGCTGATGAGCAGTTCTTC. Its protein product is CASRSGAPGADEQFF.

This clonotype was recorded a few times. The J gene is TRBJ1-1, the V gene TRBV11-2, with TRBD1 identical over 8 bases. With 4 bases clipped from V and 4 bases from J, the junction kept 2 bases outside the gene matches. Germline-derived CDR1 and CDR2 are SGHAT and FQNNGV. This CDR3 comprises 13 residues. Here the CDR3 reads CASSSQGGTEAFF. DNA of the CDR3: TGTGCCAGCAGCTCACAGGGGGGCACTGAAGCTTTCTTT.

This chain uses TRBV10-3 with TRBJ2-5, with 9 bases identical to TRBD2. Germline trimming cut 3 bases from V and 5 bases from J; bases unmatched to any gene: 4. The germline gives CDR1 ENHRY, CDR2 SYGVKD. This CDR3 has 14 amino acids. The CDR3 nucleotides are TGTGCCATCAGTGACCTAGCGGGGAGGGAGACCCAGTACTTC. This encodes CAISDLAGRETQYF.

The chain joins TRBV5-5 to TRBJ1-1; 8 bases are shared with TRBD1. J gave up 3 bases and V 7 bases, and 14 bases lay outside the gene matches. Germline CDR1 and CDR2: SGHKS and YYEKEE (reference sequence). CDR3 length: 16 residues. The CDR3: CASWGGQARVYTEAFF. DNA for the CDR3: TGTGCCAGCTGGGGGGGACAGGCAAGGGTCTACACTGAAGCTTTCTTT.

This clonotype has a single count. The chain couples TRBV29-1 to TRBJ2-3, with TRBD2 matching 7 bases. V shed 8 bases and J 5 bases; nucleotides not matched to a gene: 13. There are 14 residues in the CDR3. The germline gives CDR1 SQVTM, CDR2 ANQGSEA. CDR3 protein: CSTDGGGPRDTQYF. The CDR3 bases are TGCAGCACGGACGGGGGAGGGCCAAGAGATACGCAGTATTTT.

This clonotype was counted once. The gene calls are TRBV7-2 and TRBJ1-2, with D possibly being TRBD1 (5 bases). CDR3 length: 16 amino acids. CDR1 and CDR2 from the germline V gene are SGHTA and FQGNSA. V shed 5 bases and J shed 8 bases, with 24 bases lying between them. CDR3 in DNA: TGTGCCAGCAGCACCGACCCGGGACGGAGCTTGGGGGGCTACACCTTC. It translates to CASSTDPGRSLGGYTF.

This clonotype was observed at least ten times. J is TRBJ2-5 and V is TRBV3-1, with a possible D match to TRBD1 (7 bases). In germline, CDR1 is LGHDT, CDR2 YNNKEL (reference sequence). This CDR3 contains 15 residues. Deletions cut 1 base from V and 5 bases from J, with 14 bases between. CDR3 nucleotide sequence: TGTGCCAGCAGCCAAGTACAGGGGAGGTGGGAGACCCAGTACTTC. Translated, it gives CASSQVQGRWETQYF.

This clonotype occurred a few times. This sequence joins TRBV4-1 and TRBJ1-6; D is undetermined. Germline CDR1 MGHRA, CDR2 YSYEKL. The CDR3 totals 15 residues. Trimming left V 4 bases short and J 9 bases short, with 16 bases between. CDR3 nucleotides: TGCGCCAGCAGCCCTCTAAGGGCCAGTGGTTCACCCCTCCACTTT. It yields the protein CASSPLRASGSPLHF.

V gene TRBV6-5 combines with J gene TRBJ2-7; 7 bases fit TRBD2. V was clipped by 6 bases and J by 5 bases; unmatched bases: 7. The CDR3 runs to 13 residues. Germline V CDR1 and CDR2: MNHEY, SVGAGI. The CDR3: CASRPTSSDEQYF. The CDR3 nucleotides are TGTGCCAGCAGGCCGACTAGCAGCGACGAGCAGTACTTC.

In its sample, this clonotype was seen once. V and J are TRBV2 and TRBJ2-3, with TRBD2 as a possible D gene (5 bases). V was trimmed by 8 bases and J by 0 bases, leaving 9 bases between them. Germline assignment: CDR1 SNHLY and CDR2 FYNNEI. The CDR3 runs 13 residues. Here the CDR3 reads CASLATSTDTQYF. CDR3 in DNA: TGTGCCAGCCTAGCAACTAGCACAGATACGCAGTATTTT.

The chain combines TRBV12-3 or TRBV12-4 with TRBJ1-2; the D gene is possibly TRBD1 (5 bases). Deletions cut 5 bases from V and 4 bases from J, with 8 bases between. This CDR3 region has 12 residues. The CDR3 DNA reads as TGTGCCAGCAGTACGACAGTCTATGGCTACACCTTC. It is translated as CASSTTVYGYTF.